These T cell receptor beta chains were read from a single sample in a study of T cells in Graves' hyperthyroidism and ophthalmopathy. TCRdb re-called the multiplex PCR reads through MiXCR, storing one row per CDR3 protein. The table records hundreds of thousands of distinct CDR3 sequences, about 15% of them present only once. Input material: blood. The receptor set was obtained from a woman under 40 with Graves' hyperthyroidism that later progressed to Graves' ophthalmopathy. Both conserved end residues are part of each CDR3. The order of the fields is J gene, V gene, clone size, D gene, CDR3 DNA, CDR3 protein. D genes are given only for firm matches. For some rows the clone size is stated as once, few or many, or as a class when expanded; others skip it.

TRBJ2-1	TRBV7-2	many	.	TGTGCCAGCAGCCTCAGGGGGGCATACAATGAGCAGTTCTTC	CASSLRGAYNEQFF
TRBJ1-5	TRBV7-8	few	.	TGTGCCAGCAGCCTCGGACAGCCTTATAGCAATCAGCCCCAGCATTTT	CASSLGQPYSNQPQHF
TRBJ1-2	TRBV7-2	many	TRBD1	TGTGCCAGCAGCTCCGGACAGGGGAATGGCTACACCTTC	CASSSGQGNGYTF
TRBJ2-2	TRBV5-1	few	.	TGCGCCAGCAGCCCCACAGGGACCACCGGGGAGCTGTTTTTT	CASSPTGTTGELFF
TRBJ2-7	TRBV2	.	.	TGTGCCAGCATCGATCCCGGGACTCTCTCCCACGAGCACTACTTC	CASIDPGTLSHEHYF
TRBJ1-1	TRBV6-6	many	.	TGTGCCAGCAGTTACCCAGGGGTCGGAGGCACTGAAGCTTTCTTT	CASSYPGVGGTEAFF
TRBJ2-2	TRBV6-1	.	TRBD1	TGTGCCAGCAGTCCGGGACAGGGTTCGTTGAGCACCGGGGAGCTGTTTTTT	CASSPGQGSLSTGELFF
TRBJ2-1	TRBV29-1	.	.	TGCAGCGTTTCCCCGAGAACCTCCTACAATGAGCAGTTCTTC	CSVSPRTSYNEQFF
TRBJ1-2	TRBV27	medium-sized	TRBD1	TGTGCCAGCAGTTCCTTCGGGACAGGGAGGGACTATGGCTACACCTTC	CASSSFGTGRDYGYTF
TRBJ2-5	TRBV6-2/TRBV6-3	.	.	TGTGCCAGCAGTTATCGGGGATCCCCCCAGTACTTC	CASSYRGSPQYF
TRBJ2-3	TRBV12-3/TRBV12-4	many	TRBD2	TGTGCCAGCAGTCGACTAGCCGATACGCAGTATTTT	CASSRLADTQYF
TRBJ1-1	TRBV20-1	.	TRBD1	TGCAGTGCAAAGACCGGGACAGGTCTTCCTGAAGCTTTCTTT	CSAKTGTGLPEAFF
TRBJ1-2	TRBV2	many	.	TGTGCCATATCACGGGACGAGGGCTACACCTTC	CAISRDEGYTF
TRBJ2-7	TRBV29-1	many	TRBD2	TGCAGCGTTGAAGATCAGAGCGGGAGCTCCTACGAGCAGTACTTC	CSVEDQSGSSYEQYF
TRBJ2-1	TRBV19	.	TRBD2	TGTGCCAGTAGTAGGGCTAGCGGAGGCCTCTCCTACAATGAGCAGTTCTTC	CASSRASGGLSYNEQFF
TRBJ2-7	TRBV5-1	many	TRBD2	TGCGCCAGCAGCCAAGGGACTAGCGGTTTCTACGAGCAGTACTTC	CASSQGTSGFYEQYF
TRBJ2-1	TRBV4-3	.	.	TGCGCCAGCAGCCAAGATAGAGTAGTCTCCTACAATGAGCAGTTCTTC	CASSQDRVVSYNEQFF
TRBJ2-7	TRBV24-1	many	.	TGTGCCACCAGTGAAGCCGGCTCCCCTGGCGCCTACGAGCAGTACTTC	CATSEAGSPGAYEQYF
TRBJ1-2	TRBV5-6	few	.	TGTGCCAGCAGGGAAGCAGGCCGGGGAGGCTATGGCTACACCTTC	CASREAGRGGYGYTF
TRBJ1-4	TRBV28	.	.	TGTGCCAGCAGTTTAGGGACGGATGAAAAACTGTTTTTT	CASSLGTDEKLFF
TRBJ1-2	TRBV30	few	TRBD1	TGTGCCTGGAGTCTTCAGGGGGCGCGGGGCTACACCTTC	CAWSLQGARGYTF
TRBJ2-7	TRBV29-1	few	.	TGCAGCGCAGAAGGCGGTAGCTCCTACGAGCAGTACTTC	CSAEGGSSYEQYF
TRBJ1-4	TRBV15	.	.	TGTGCCACCAGCAGAACTAAGGGACTCCTTAATGAAAAACTGTTTTTT	CATSRTKGLLNEKLFF
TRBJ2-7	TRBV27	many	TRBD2	TGTGCCAGCAGTGGGGAGACTAGCGGGAATATCTACGAGCAGTACTTC	CASSGETSGNIYEQYF
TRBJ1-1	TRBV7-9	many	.	TGTGCCAGCCTTACGTCAGGGGTGAACACTGAAGCTTTCTTT	CASLTSGVNTEAFF
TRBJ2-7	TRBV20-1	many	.	TGCAGTGCCCAAAGGGGGGACTTCTCCTACGAGCAGTACTTC	CSAQRGDFSYEQYF
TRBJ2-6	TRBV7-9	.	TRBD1	TGTGCCAGCAGCCTGACAGGGAACCCTGGGGCCAACGTCCTGACTTTC	CASSLTGNPGANVLTF
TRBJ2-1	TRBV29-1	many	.	TGCAGCGTTTGGCGGTACAATGAGCAGTTCTTC	CSVWRYNEQFF
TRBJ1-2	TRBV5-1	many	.	TGCGCCAGCAGCTTGACATTCGAGGATGGCTACACCTTC	CASSLTFEDGYTF
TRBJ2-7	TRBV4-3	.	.	TGCGCCAGCAGCCCTTCCGTTTACGGGAACTCCTACGAGCAGTACTTC	CASSPSVYGNSYEQYF
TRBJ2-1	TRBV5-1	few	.	TGCGCCAGCAGGAGGGAGGGGACATCCCCGGGGCCCTACAATGAGCAGTTCTTC	CASRREGTSPGPYNEQFF
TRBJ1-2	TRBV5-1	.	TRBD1	TGCGCCAGCAGCTTGACAGGGGGCGTCTATGGCTACACCTTC	CASSLTGGVYGYTF
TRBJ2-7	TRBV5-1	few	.	TGCGCCAGCAGCTTGGAATGGGACCCCTCCGGAAAGCAGTACTTC	CASSLEWDPSGKQYF